Following are 30 T cell receptor beta chains from one sample sequenced in a study of OX40 agonist ivuxolimab in advanced cancers. The table came from immunoSEQ multiplex PCR; TCRdb's copy has only in-frame clones and leaves some out. The data contain tens of thousands of clones, less than 90% of them singletons. Specimen: CD4+ or CD8+ T cells sorted from blood, collected in a trial of the OX40 agonist ivuxolimab. These receptors all come from an adult with an advanced solid tumor such as melanoma, head and neck, liver or kidney cancer.

J is TRBJ2-7 and V is TRBV4-1, with TRBD1 as a possible D gene (7 bases). Trimming took 2 bases from V and 0 from J, leaving 17 bases between them. In germline, CDR1 is MGHRA, CDR2 YSYEKL. The CDR3 runs 17 residues. As DNA, the CDR3 is TGCGCCAGCAGCCAACAGCAGGGGGGCTCCCTCTCCTACGAGCAGTACTTC. Amino acids: CASSQQQGGSLSYEQYF.

The sample holds many counts of this clone. The CDR3 loop is CSSEGLSYGYTF. The CDR3 DNA is TGCAGCTCCGAAGGGCTATCCTATGGCTACACCTTC. The chain couples TRBV29-1 to TRBJ1-2; the D is unclear. Germline lookup yields CDR1 SQVTM and CDR2 ANQGSEA. V gave up 8 bases and J gave up 4 bases, with 14 bases separating them. The CDR3 contains 12 residues. Filled out from reference TRBV29-1 and TRBJ1-2, the complete variable domain reads SAVISQKPSRDICQRGTSLTIQCQVDSQVTMMFWYRQQPGQSLTLIATANQGSEATYESGFVIDKFPISRPNLTFSTLTVSNMSPEDSSIYLCSSEGLSYGYTFGSGTRLTVV.

This sequence joins TRBV28 and TRBJ1-6; the D is unclear. With 6 bases removed from V and 5 bases from J, the gap between germline ends came to 8 bases. The CDR3 contains 13 residues. Germline-derived CDR1 and CDR2 are MDHEN and SYDVKM. Written as DNA, the CDR3 is TGTGCCAGCAGCCTTGTCGATAATTCACCCCTCCACTTT. This gives the protein CASSLVDNSPLHF.

The J gene is TRBJ2-1, the V gene TRBV5-1, with 8 bases that match TRBD2. Germline trimming cut 4 bases from V and 1 base from J; bases unmatched to any gene: 4. Germline values: CDR1 SGHRS, CDR2 YFSETQ. The CDR3 runs to 15 residues. CDR3 sequence: CASSLGGESYNEQFF. For the CDR3, the DNA is TGCGCCAGCAGCCTCGGGGGGGAATCCTACAATGAGCAGTTCTTC.

The chain joins TRBV5-1 to TRBJ1-3, with 7 bases matching TRBD1. The CDR3 sequence is 15 residues long. The trim removed 4 bases at V and 0 bases at J, leaving 4 bases unmatched. CDR1 is SGHRS and CDR2 is YFSETQ in the germline V gene. Written as DNA, the CDR3 is TGCGCCAGCAGCCCACAGGGGAGCTCTGGAAACACCATATATTTT. Protein sequence: CASSPQGSSGNTIYF.

The chain carries TRBV29-1 and TRBJ2-3; D ambiguous. Germline values: CDR1 SQVTM, CDR2 ANQGSEA. The CDR3 runs 15 residues. The CDR3 is CSITIGPSNTDTQYF. In DNA, the CDR3 is TGCAGTATTACCATAGGACCGTCAAACACAGATACGCAGTATTTT.

This chain uses TRBV19 with TRBJ1-5; D not certain. The V gene's germline CDR1 is LNHDA and CDR2 SQIVND (reference sequence). The CDR3 runs to 14 residues. V was shortened by 1 base and J by 3 bases, with 7 bases between the two germline ends. CDR3 sequence (DNA): TGTGCCAGTAGTATAGCCTGGCCCAATCAGCCCCAGCATTTT. This gives the protein CASSIAWPNQPQHF.

The gene calls are TRBV11-3 and TRBJ2-4, with D perhaps matching TRBD1 (6 bases). Per the germline V gene, CDR1 is SGHNT and CDR2 is YENEEA. The CDR3 length is 15 residues. Between the trimmed V and J ends, which lost 4 bases and 1 base, there was a span of 11 bases. The CDR3 DNA sequence: TGTGCCAGCAGCTCCCGGCAGGGGGCCAAAAACATTCAGTACTTC. Its translation: CASSSRQGAKNIQYF. The full variable domain, in which reference TRBV11-3 and TRBJ2-4 provide the parts outside the CDR3, is EAGVVQSPRYKIIEKKQPVAFWCNPISGHNTLYWYLQNLGQGPELLIRYENEEAVDDSQLPKDRFSAERLKGVDSTLKIQPAELGDSAVYLCASSSRQGAKNIQYFGAGTRLSVL.

This sequence joins TRBV6-6 and TRBJ1-1; D might be TRBD1 (5 bases). The CDR3 sequence is 16 residues long. V dropped 4 bases and J dropped 4 bases, with 19 bases sitting between them. Germline V gives CDR1 MNHNY, CDR2 SVGAGI (reference sequence). The CDR3 DNA reads as TGTGCCAGCAGTTCTCCCGGTGGAGGCCAGGGCACTGAAGCTTTCTTT. Translation gives CASSSPGGGQGTEAFF.

The genes are TRBV19 and TRBJ2-7; 8 bases align to TRBD2. V was clipped by 1 base and J by 1 base; unmatched bases: 3. The CDR3 consists of 15 residues. Germline V gene lookup returns CDR1 LNHDA and CDR2 SQIVND (reference sequence). CDR3 sequence reads: CASSIGGTRSYEQYF. CDR3 DNA: TGTGCCAGTAGTATAGGGGGGACTAGGTCCTACGAGCAGTACTTC.

The chain links TRBV10-3 to TRBJ2-1; TRBD2 aligns across 10 bases. J lost 5 bases, V lost 3 bases, and 4 bases had no gene match. Looked up from germline, CDR1 is ENHRY and CDR2 is SYGVKD. This CDR3 is 15 amino acids long. The CDR3 loop reads CAISEPSGGNNEQFF. Written as DNA, the CDR3 is TGTGCCATCAGTGAACCTAGCGGGGGAAACAATGAGCAGTTCTTC.

The chain recombines TRBV6-6 with TRBJ2-5, with TRBD2 matching over 7 bases. The CDR3 runs 14 residues. J was trimmed by 2 bases and V by 6 bases; bases with no gene match: 6. CDR1 is MNHNY, CDR2 SVGAGI, per germline (reference sequence). The CDR3 DNA follows: TGTGCCAGCAGGAGGGAGGGACTACAAGAGACCCAGTACTTC. It translates to CASRREGLQETQYF.

As DNA, the CDR3 is TGCAGCGTTGTCGGGACAGCGTCCTACGAGCAGTACTTC. The encoded protein is CSVVGTASYEQYF. The rearrangement links TRBV29-1 to TRBJ2-7; 7 nucleotides agree with TRBD1. The CDR3 has 13 amino acids. Germline values: CDR1 SQVTM, CDR2 ANQGSEA. Losses at the gene ends were 4 bases for V and 1 base for J; bases not matched to a gene: 4.

V and J are TRBV7-3 and TRBJ2-1; 16 nucleotides match TRBD2. The CDR3 is 17 residues long. Germline-derived CDR1 and CDR2 are SGHTA and FQGTGA. J was trimmed by 5 bases and V by 3 bases; bases with no gene match: 4. The CDR3 DNA is TGTGCCAGCAGCTTGGGACTAGCGGGGGGGCCTCACAATGAGCAGTTCTTC. It codes for CASSLGLAGGPHNEQFF.

The chain joins TRBV7-2 to TRBJ2-7; 8 nucleotides line up with TRBD2. In germline, CDR1 is SGHTA, CDR2 FQGNSA. V gave up 5 bases and J gave up 5 bases; unmatched junction bases: 11. The CDR3 has 15 amino acids. Written as DNA, the CDR3 is TGTGCCAGCAGCCCCTGGGGCGGGAGGTTCGACGAGCAGTACTTC. This gives the protein CASSPWGGRFDEQYF.

The chain uses TRBV7-9 and TRBJ2-7; 11 bases align to TRBD2. The CDR3 runs to 17 residues. Germline V CDR1 and CDR2: SEHNR, FQNEAQ (reference sequence). V shed 1 base and J 3 bases; nucleotides not matched to a gene: 8. Written as DNA, the CDR3 is TGTGCCAGCAGCTTAGAGACGGGACTAGCGGTGCTCTACGAGCAGTACTTC. Its translation: CASSLETGLAVLYEQYF.

V usage is TRBV18 and J usage is TRBJ2-1, with 10 bases fitting TRBD1. CDR3 size: 20 residues. The J segment lost 4 bases and the V segment lost 3 bases, leaving 18 bases of the junction unmatched. Looked up from germline, CDR1 is KGHSH and CDR2 is LQKENI. CDR3 bases: TGTGCCAGCTCACCGCGCCGGGACAGGGGATTCCTTCTGGGGTACAATGAGCAGTTCTTC. Translating it yields CASSPRRDRGFLLGYNEQFF.

This chain connects TRBV4-3 to TRBJ1-1; D unresolved. V dropped 0 bases and J dropped 1 base, with 12 bases sitting between them. The CDR3 has 16 amino acids. Germline values: CDR1 LGHNA, CDR2 YSLEER. The CDR3 protein is CASSQDRVETNTEAFF. The CDR3 region has the DNA TGCGCCAGCAGCCAAGATCGGGTGGAGACGAACACTGAAGCTTTCTTT.

J is TRBJ2-7 and V is TRBV11-2, with D perhaps given as TRBD1 or TRBD2 (5 bases each). CDR3 length equals 14 residues. V lost 4 bases and J lost 2, with 12 bases in between. Germline V gene sequence: CDR1 SGHAT, CDR2 FQNNGV. The CDR3 reads CASSSRDGPYEQYF. In nucleotides, the CDR3 is TGTGCCAGCAGCTCCCGGGACGGACCCTACGAGCAGTACTTC.

The chain joins TRBV29-1 to TRBJ2-7, with 7 bases fitting TRBD1. Germline CDR1 SQVTM, CDR2 ANQGSEA. The length of the CDR3 is 14 residues. V lost 5 bases to trimming and J lost 7 bases; unmatched junction nucleotides: 14. This CDR3 is CSVSITTGSGEQYF. DNA for the CDR3: TGCAGCGTTTCCATTACGACAGGGTCGGGTGAGCAGTACTTC.

This CDR3 is CASSPKGGWFGEQFF. CDR3 bases: TGTGCCAGCAGCCCCAAGGGGGGATGGTTCGGTGAGCAGTTCTTC. The chain is built from TRBV7-3 and TRBJ2-1; D is possibly TRBD1 or TRBD2 (6 bases each). The CDR3 is 15 residues long. Trimming left V 5 bases short and J 9 bases short, with 20 bases between. Germline CDR1 is SGHTA and CDR2 is FQGTGA.

This chain connects TRBV18 to TRBJ2-3; D is ambiguous. CDR1 and CDR2 (germline): KGHSH, LQKENI. CDR3 length equals 14 residues. V lost 1 base, J lost 4 bases, and 9 bases lay in between. CDR3 in amino acids: CASSPLAKSDTQYF. DNA of the CDR3: TGTGCCAGCTCACCACTAGCAAAATCAGATACGCAGTATTTT.

J is TRBJ2-1 and V is TRBV7-6; perhaps TRBD2 as D (6 bases). V lost 4 bases and J lost 2, with 21 bases in between. CDR1 is SGHVS and CDR2 is FNYEAQ in the germline V gene. The CDR3 is 18 residues long. The CDR3 sequence: CASSSPTPTRSAYNEQFF. The CDR3 DNA follows: TGTGCCAGCAGCTCCCCTACCCCGACTAGAAGCGCCTACAATGAGCAGTTCTTC.

The CDR3 is CASSSRDGYNEQFF. CDR3 sequence (DNA): TGTGCCAGCAGCTCTCGGGACGGATACAATGAGCAGTTCTTC. The J gene is TRBJ2-1, the V gene TRBV11-3; possibly TRBD1 or TRBD2 for D (5 bases each). This CDR3 spans 14 amino acids. Germline values: CDR1 SGHNT, CDR2 YENEEA. Trimming took off 4 bases at V and 4 bases at J, with 11 bases between the two ends.

The rearrangement uses TRBV6-5 and TRBJ1-2; D gene unclear. This CDR3 comprises 12 residues. The V gene lost 2 bases and the J gene lost 3 bases, with 4 bases spanning the gap. Germline V lookup: CDR1 MNHEY, CDR2 SVGAGI. CDR3 protein: CASSYADYGYTF. CDR3 DNA: TGTGCCAGCAGTTACGCGGACTATGGCTACACCTTC.

The CDR3 spells CASSPGPLGYEQYF. The DNA of the CDR3 is TGTGCCAGTAGTCCTGGACCTCTGGGCTACGAGCAGTACTTC. The chain recombines TRBV19 with TRBJ2-7; D is unresolved. Germline V gives CDR1 LNHDA, CDR2 SQIVND (reference sequence). V was pared by 5 bases and J by 3 bases, with 14 bases between. The CDR3 has 14 residues.

This chain joins TRBV21-1 and TRBJ1-6; TRBD1, the table's D call, lacks a check against the DNA. TRBV21-1 is termed a pseudogene. The CDR3 runs to 18 residues. CDR3: CASNLFCPQGDGDSPLHF. The CDR3 DNA sequence: TGTGCCAGCAACTTATTCTGTCCCCAGGGGGATGGGGATTCACCCCTCCACTTT.

The V call is TRBV9, the J call TRBJ2-1; 10 bases match TRBD1. After removal of 4 bases from V and 10 bases from J, the junction contained 8 bases not matched to a gene. Per the germline V gene, CDR1 is SGDLS and CDR2 is YYNGEE. This CDR3 is built from 14 residues. The CDR3 here is CASSTRQGAGEQFF. The CDR3 DNA is TGTGCCAGCAGCACAAGACAGGGGGCAGGGGAGCAGTTCTTC.

The V and J genes are TRBV5-1 and TRBJ2-7; D may match TRBD1 or TRBD2 (5 bases each). CDR3 length: 13 residues. CDR1 SGHRS and CDR2 YFSETQ come from the germline V gene. Trimming took 4 bases from V and 0 from J, leaving 8 bases between them. CDR3 region: CASSRDGSYEQYF. The CDR3 DNA reads TGCGCCAGCAGCCGGGACGGCTCCTACGAGCAGTACTTC.

The V call is TRBV7-8, the J call TRBJ2-7; D is perhaps TRBD2 (5 bases). The CDR3 contains 15 residues. V lost 2 bases to trimming and J lost 2 bases, with 13 bases between them. Per germline, CDR1 SGHVS and CDR2 FQNEAQ. CDR3 DNA sequence: TGTGCCAGCAGCTTAAAGGGAGTAGACCCCTACGAGCAGTACTTC. Translation gives CASSLKGVDPYEQYF.